The 16 T cell receptor beta chains listed next were all sequenced from one sample in a study of CXCR3 chemokines and chemotherapy response in bladder cancer. TCRdb reprocessed the PCR reads with MiXCR, giving one entry per CDR3 protein. This sample has about 2,900 distinct CDR3 sequences, with around 10% found just once. Sampling was conducted from a patient whose treatment included neoadjuvant chemotherapy. The receptors here all came from a human donor with bladder cancer that responded to neoadjuvant chemotherapy.

Concerning this clonotype: Since a far larger clone is one base different, this is likely a read error. This sequence joins TRBV6-1 and TRBJ2-2; D perhaps matches TRBD1 (5 bases). Germline assignment: CDR1 MNHNS and CDR2 SASEGT. The CDR3 length is 11 residues. V lost 3 bases and J lost 12, with 8 bases in between. The CDR3: CASSEMDKLFF. The CDR3, as DNA: TGTGCCAGCAGTGAGATGGACAAGCTGTTTTTT.

This clonotype is categorized as medium-sized. This chain uses TRBV27 with TRBJ1-1; tentative D call: TRBD1 (6 bases). CDR3 length: 15 amino acids. Germline V lookup: CDR1 MNHEY, CDR2 SMNVEV (reference sequence). V dropped 0 bases and J dropped 6 bases, with 14 bases sitting between them. CDR3 bases: TGTGCCAGCAGTTTATCGGCCAGGGGAGTATCTGAAGCTTTCTTT. Translation: CASSLSARGVSEAFF.

This clonotype was observed many times. The chain couples TRBV11-2 to TRBJ2-5; D is possibly TRBD1 or TRBD2 (5 bases each). There are 13 residues in the CDR3. The V end lost 4 bases, the J end lost 2 bases, and 8 bases lay between the germline ends. CDR1 and CDR2 (germline): SGHAT, FQNNGV. The DNA of the CDR3 is TGTGCCAGCAGCTGGGACGGACAAGAGACCCAGTACTTC. It codes for CASSWDGQETQYF.

With respect to this clonotype: Relative to the germline gene, one junction end is altered; a read error may explain this. For the CDR3, the DNA is TGTGTCATCTCCGGCCAGGAACAAGAGACCCAGTACTTC. Translated, it gives CVISGQEQETQYF. The chain uses TRBV10-3 and TRBJ2-5, with unresolved D. CDR1 and CDR2 (germline): ENHRY, SYGVKD. This CDR3 is 13 amino acids long.

This clonotype has ten or more counts. CDR3: CATSRARVGGNEQFF. The CDR3 DNA reads as TGTGCCACCAGCAGAGCCCGAGTAGGCGGGAATGAGCAGTTCTTC. The chain uses TRBV15 and TRBJ2-1; tentative D call: TRBD2 (5 bases). The V gene's germline CDR1 is LNHNV and CDR2 YYDKDF (reference sequence). The CDR3 is 15 amino acids. The V and J ends lost 1 base and 7 bases respectively, with 14 bases between them.

In its sample, this clonotype was seen a few times. This chain links TRBV6-5 with TRBJ1-5; 7 positions agree with TRBD1. This CDR3 contains 14 residues. Germline V lookup: CDR1 MNHEY, CDR2 SVGAGI. V dropped 4 bases and J dropped 8; count of bases not matched to a gene: 8. The CDR3 loop reads CASSSRSGGEPQHF. The CDR3, as DNA: TGTGCCAGCAGTTCTAGATCAGGGGGTGAGCCCCAGCATTTT.

This clonotype occurred many times. The V gene is TRBV7-9, the J gene TRBJ1-4; the D gene is possibly TRBD1 (5 bases). The CDR3 is made up of 15 amino acids. Deletions cut 6 bases from V and 7 bases from J, with 18 bases between. Germline V lookup: CDR1 SEHNR, CDR2 FQNEAQ (reference sequence). The DNA for the CDR3 is TGTGCCAGCAGGGATGACAGACTGGTTAGTGAAAAACTGTTTTTT. Protein: CASRDDRLVSEKLFF. Supplemented by reference TRBV7-9 and TRBJ1-4, the full variable domain reads DTGVSQNPRHKITKRGQNVTFRCDPISEHNRLYWYRQTLGQGPEFLTYFQNEAQLEKSRLLSDRFSAERPKGSFSTLEIQRTEQGDSAMYLCASRDDRLVSEKLFFGSGTQLSVL.

This clonotype ranks as large (0.1 to 1%). The rearrangement links TRBV6-2 or TRBV6-3 to TRBJ2-7; D tentatively fits TRBD1 or TRBD2 (5 bases each). The CDR3 sequence is 17 residues long. The V gene lost 4 bases and the J gene lost 5 bases, with 24 bases spanning the gap. CDR1 MNHEY and CDR2 SVGEGT come from the germline V gene. The CDR3 nucleotides are TGTGCCAGCAGTTCCGGGGCCGGGTTGGAACCCCGGCACGAGCAGTACTTC. Translated: CASSSGAGLEPRHEQYF.

This clonotype is categorized as large. The V call is TRBV6-2 or TRBV6-3, the J call TRBJ2-1; 8 bases match TRBD2. This CDR3 is 15 amino acids long. The V segment lost 4 bases and the J segment 1 base; nucleotides outside the gene matches: 3. Germline-derived CDR1 and CDR2 are MNHEY and SVGEGT. The CDR3 region has the DNA TGTGCCAGCAGTTTACGGGAGGGGTCCTACAATGAGCAGTTCTTC. Translating gives CASSLREGSYNEQFF.

This clonotype rates as medium-sized. The chain couples TRBV24-1 to TRBJ2-2; D uncertain. Germline V gene sequence: CDR1 KGHDR, CDR2 SFDVKD. CDR3 length: 13 residues. Trimming cost V 1 base and J 6 bases, with 5 bases left between them. The CDR3 loop reads CATSDFFPGELFF. The CDR3 bases are TGTGCCACCAGTGATTTTTTTCCCGGGGAGCTGTTTTTT.

This clonotype was counted at least ten times. The chain uses TRBV7-9 and TRBJ1-4; D gene unclear. Germline V gene sequence: CDR1 SEHNR, CDR2 FQNEAQ (reference sequence). Trimming removed 5 bases from V and 3 bases from J, with 10 bases in between. The CDR3 runs to 14 residues. CDR3 sequence: CASSPSEANEKLFF. In nucleotides, the CDR3 is TGTGCCAGCAGCCCTTCGGAGGCTAATGAAAAACTGTTTTTT.

The chain carries TRBV5-1 and TRBJ1-6, with TRBD1 matching over 8 bases. J was trimmed by 8 bases and V by 5 bases; bases with no gene match: 3. The germline V gene encodes CDR1 SGHRS and CDR2 YFSETQ. This CDR3 spans 13 amino acids. The CDR3 nucleotides read TGCGCCAGCAGAGGACAGGGCGATTCACCCCTCCACTTT. Translating it yields CASRGQGDSPLHF.

This clonotype was detected many times. This chain joins TRBV20-1 and TRBJ2-5, with D maybe TRBD1 (5 bases). With 3 bases removed from V and 2 bases from J, the gap between germline ends came to 10 bases. The CDR3 is 13 amino acids. Germline assignment: CDR1 DFQATT and CDR2 SNEGSKA (reference sequence). CDR3 residues: CSARLDTQETQYF. DNA of the CDR3: TGCAGTGCTAGGCTGGACACTCAAGAGACCCAGTACTTC.

Remarks on this clonotype: A much larger clone sits a single nucleotide away, making a read error possible. The chain recombines TRBV15 with TRBJ2-5, with D possibly matching TRBD1 (6 bases). Germline V gene lookup returns CDR1 LNHNV and CDR2 YYDKDF (reference sequence). V gave up 0 bases and J gave up 4 bases, with 9 bases separating them. The length of the CDR3 is 14 residues. The CDR3, as DNA: TGTGCCACCAGCAGAGATGTGACAGGAGAGACCCAGTACTTC. Protein product: CATSRDVTGETQYF.

By share, this clonotype ranks as medium-sized. V and J are TRBV6-1 and TRBJ2-6; TRBD1 matches 7 bases. CDR1 is MNHNS and CDR2 is SASEGT in the germline V gene. This CDR3 has 15 residues. Trimming cost V 11 bases and J 0 bases; bases outside gene matches: 7. CDR3 coding DNA: TGTGCCGGAAACCAGGGGGACTCTGGGGCCAACGTCCTGACTTTC. Translated, it gives CAGNQGDSGANVLTF.

At least ten counts were recorded for this clonotype. This chain joins TRBV7-2 and TRBJ1-5; D unresolved. V gave up 5 bases and J gave up 4 bases, with 9 bases separating them. The CDR3 is 13 amino acids. Germline CDR1 is SGHTA and CDR2 is FQGNSA. Here the CDR3 DNA reads TGTGCCAGCAGCCCCTCGGGGAATCAGCCCCAGCATTTT. Protein: CASSPSGNQPQHF.